Listed here are 30 T cell receptor beta chains from one sample, sequenced in a study of T cells after yellow fever vaccination. TCRdb itself ran the 5' RACE reads through MiXCR, one entry per CDR3 protein. The sample shows around 360,000 distinct CDR3 sequences, around a tenth of them seen only once. The specimen comprised PBMCs, sampled on the day of the first yellow fever vaccination. All receptors derive from a young man who received the YFV17D yellow fever vaccine.

This clonotype was counted many times. The V gene is TRBV6-2 or TRBV6-3, the J gene TRBJ2-7, with D perhaps matching TRBD1 (6 bases). The CDR3 is 14 residues long. V was cut by 4 bases and J by 2 bases, with 12 bases left in between. Germline assignment: CDR1 MNHEY and CDR2 SVGEGT. The CDR3 here is CASSLRDRPYEQYV. The CDR3 DNA reads TGTGCCAGCAGTTTAAGAGACAGGCCCTACGAGCAGTACGTC.

This clonotype has more than one count but fewer than ten. The chain has TRBV9 and TRBJ2-3; 13 bases are shared with TRBD2. The CDR3 spans 17 residues. Germline V gives CDR1 SGDLS, CDR2 YYNGEE. V lost 4 bases, J lost 6 bases, and 11 bases stayed unmatched. The CDR3 DNA reads as TGTGCCAGCAGCCTACGAACTAGCGGGGGGGCCGTGGATACGCAGTATTTT. Translated, it gives CASSLRTSGGAVDTQYF.

This clonotype has more than one count but fewer than ten. J is TRBJ2-7 and V is TRBV7-2; the D gene could be TRBD1 or TRBD2 (5 bases each). V lost 0 bases and J 2 bases, leaving 11 bases between the germline ends. The germline gives CDR1 SGHTA, CDR2 FQGNSA. The CDR3 is made up of 15 amino acids. In DNA, the CDR3 is TGTGCCAGCAGCTTAGCCCGGGACCCTCCCTACGAGCAGTACTTC. Translated: CASSLARDPPYEQYF.

This clonotype was seen many times. The CDR3 protein is CASKNYGYTF. The CDR3 DNA sequence: TGTGCCAGTAAGAACTATGGCTACACCTTC. The chain employs TRBV19 and TRBJ1-2; D gene unclear. This CDR3 is 10 amino acids long. The germline gives CDR1 LNHDA, CDR2 SQIVND (reference sequence). V was cut by 7 bases and J by 2 bases, with 2 bases left in between.

This clonotype has ten or more counts. The V and J genes are TRBV5-1 and TRBJ2-7, with TRBD2 matching over 8 bases. Germline values: CDR1 SGHRS, CDR2 YFSETQ. V lost 4 bases and J lost 3; bases outside the gene matches: 9. CDR3 length: 15 amino acids. The CDR3 region is CASSINSGAGYEQYF. The DNA for the CDR3 is TGCGCCAGCAGCATCAATAGCGGGGCGGGCTACGAGCAGTACTTC.

The J gene is TRBJ2-2, the V gene TRBV9, with TRBD2 identical over 10 bases. V shed 4 bases and J 3 bases; nucleotides not matched to a gene: 12. The CDR3 covers 18 residues. CDR1 SGDLS and CDR2 YYNGEE come from the germline V gene. In nucleotides, the CDR3 is TGTGCCAGCAGCATAGGTGGCGGCCTAGCGGGGGACACCGGGGAGCTGTTTTTT. It encodes CASSIGGGLAGDTGELFF.

This clonotype was seen ten or more times. The chain carries TRBV24-1 and TRBJ2-5; 9 bases map to TRBD2. V was clipped by 1 base and J by 5 bases; unmatched bases: 13. In germline, CDR1 is KGHDR, CDR2 SFDVKD. The CDR3 length is 18 residues. In nucleotides, the CDR3 is TGTGCCACCAGTGATTTCACCTACGCGGGGGGGCGGGCTGAGACCCAGTACTTC. Translating it yields CATSDFTYAGGRAETQYF.

This clonotype was found a few times. This rearrangement joins TRBV20-1 to TRBJ2-7; TRBD1 matches at 7 bases. Trimming took 3 bases from V and 3 from J; bases not matched to a gene: 5. The CDR3 totals 13 residues. Germline V gene lookup returns CDR1 DFQATT and CDR2 SNEGSKA (reference sequence). In nucleotides, the CDR3 is TGCAGTGCTAGTCCGGGACAGTACTACGAGCAGTACTTC. Translated, it gives CSASPGQYYEQYF.

The rearrangement uses TRBV4-1 and TRBJ1-5; D gene unclear. This CDR3 region has 14 residues. Trimming stripped 1 base from V and 4 bases from J, with 8 bases between. The germline gives CDR1 MGHRA, CDR2 YSYEKL. CDR3: CASSQGWWNQPQHF. The CDR3 DNA reads TGCGCCAGCAGCCAAGGTTGGTGGAATCAGCCCCAGCATTTT.

This chain joins TRBV7-9 and TRBJ1-1; D might be TRBD1 (5 bases). With 3 bases removed from V and 6 bases from J, the gap between germline ends came to 11 bases. CDR3 length: 13 amino acids. Germline V gene sequence: CDR1 SEHNR, CDR2 FQNEAQ (reference sequence). DNA of the CDR3: TGTGCCAGCAGCTTGGAGGGGAGCCCTGAAGCTTTCTTT. It translates to CASSLEGSPEAFF.

This clonotype was found many times. The gene calls are TRBV6-5 and TRBJ1-2; TRBD1 agrees at 10 bases. Germline CDR1 and CDR2: MNHEY and SVGAGI. Trimming at V came to 2 bases and at J to 4 bases, leaving 1 base not matched to a gene. The CDR3 consists of 14 residues. CDR3 region: CASSYRTGGYGYTF. The CDR3 nucleotides are TGTGCCAGCAGTTACCGGACAGGGGGCTATGGCTACACCTTC.

The J gene is TRBJ2-5, the V gene TRBV5-1, with TRBD2 identical over 8 bases. Germline V gene lookup returns CDR1 SGHRS and CDR2 YFSETQ. The CDR3 length is 15 residues. Unmatched junction bases numbered 7, after V lost 1 base and J lost 5 bases. The CDR3 coding sequence is TGCGCCAGCAGCTTGACCGGGACTAGAAGGGAGACCCAGTACTTC. Translated: CASSLTGTRRETQYF. Looking up the rest from reference TRBV5-1 and TRBJ2-5 gives the full variable domain: KAGVTQTPRYLIKTRGQQVTLSCSPISGHRSVSWYQQTPGQGLQFLFEYFSETQRNKGNFPGRFSGRQFSNSRSEMNVSTLELGDSALYLCASSLTGTRRETQYFGPGTRLLVL.

The chain joins TRBV20-1 to TRBJ1-5; no definite D call. V was trimmed by 3 bases and J by 1 base, leaving 13 bases between them. The CDR3 has 15 amino acids. Germline V gene data show CDR1 as DFQATT and CDR2 as SNEGSKA (reference sequence). The CDR3 nucleotides are TGCAGTGCTAGGTTGGCAGGTATCAGCAATCAGCCCCAGCATTTT. It translates to CSARLAGISNQPQHF.

In this sample, this clonotype turned up a few times. The rearrangement links TRBV6-2 or TRBV6-3 to TRBJ2-7; 9 positions match TRBD1. The CDR3 length is 15 residues. CDR1 MNHEY and CDR2 SVGEGT come from the germline V gene. V lost 6 bases and J lost 2; bases outside the gene matches: 8. The chain's CDR3 is CASRPGTGFPYEQYF. In DNA, the CDR3 is TGTGCCAGCAGGCCCGGGACAGGGTTCCCCTACGAGCAGTACTTC.

This clonotype turned up a few times. The rearrangement uses TRBV5-1 and TRBJ1-1; D is ambiguous. V gave up 7 bases and J gave up 6 bases, with 19 bases separating them. This CDR3 spans 14 amino acids. CDR1 SGHRS and CDR2 YFSETQ come from the germline V gene. DNA for the CDR3: TGCGCCAGCGGCCCCGACGCGTCTAGGGCTGAAGCTTTCTTT. It translates to CASGPDASRAEAFF.

In its sample, this clonotype was seen a few times. This chain joins TRBV11-1 and TRBJ2-1; 15 bases map to TRBD2. The CDR3 covers 19 residues. The germline V gene has CDR1 SGHAT and CDR2 FQDESV (reference sequence). The V gene end was trimmed by 5 bases and the J gene end by 2 bases; junction bases not matched to a gene: 10. The CDR3 region is CASSRPGTSGGSTYNEQFF. The DNA of the CDR3 is TGTGCCAGCAGCCGCCCCGGGACTAGCGGGGGGTCCACCTACAATGAGCAGTTCTTC.

This CDR3 reads CASSFSGGEQYV. The DNA for the CDR3 is TGTGCCAGCAGTTTTAGCGGCGGCGAGCAGTACGTC. V usage is TRBV28 and J usage is TRBJ2-7; maybe TRBD2 (6 bases). The V gene lost 3 bases and the J gene lost 6 bases, with 9 bases spanning the gap. This CDR3 spans 12 amino acids. Germline-derived CDR1 and CDR2 are MDHEN and SYDVKM.

This clonotype was found a few times. The V call is TRBV5-1, the J call TRBJ1-5; D perhaps matches TRBD1 (5 bases). The CDR3 is 13 amino acids. The germline V and J ends were trimmed by 4 bases and 7 bases, with 12 bases remaining between them. CDR1 and CDR2 from the germline V gene are SGHRS and YFSETQ. The CDR3 is CASSPTTDQPQHF. The CDR3 region has the DNA TGCGCCAGCAGCCCAACGACAGACCAGCCCCAGCATTTT.

This clonotype has a handful of counts. The chain combines TRBV5-1 with TRBJ2-7, with 9 positions matching TRBD2. This CDR3 is built from 16 residues. V shed 1 base, J shed 3 bases, and the junction held 8 bases outside the gene matches. The germline V gene has CDR1 SGHRS and CDR2 YFSETQ. CDR3 amino acids: CASSLTGAGGVYEQYF. CDR3 nucleotides: TGCGCCAGCAGCTTGACCGGAGCGGGGGGCGTCTACGAGCAGTACTTC.

The gene calls are TRBV7-2 and TRBJ2-7; D might be TRBD2 (5 bases). CDR3 length: 12 residues. In germline, CDR1 is SGHTA, CDR2 FQGNSA. With 5 bases removed from V and 8 bases from J, the gap between germline ends came to 13 bases. The CDR3 spells CASSEPSLKQYV. CDR3 bases: TGTGCCAGCAGCGAGCCTAGCCTGAAGCAGTACGTC.

V gene TRBV6-5 combines with J gene TRBJ2-3; D may be TRBD1 or TRBD2 (5 bases each). The CDR3 runs 15 residues. V was cut by 5 bases and J by 2 bases, with 14 bases left in between. In germline, CDR1 is MNHEY, CDR2 SVGAGI. CDR3 bases: TGTGCCAGCAGTACTGGGGACGAACACACAGATACGCAGTATTTT. Translating it yields CASSTGDEHTDTQYF.

CDR3: CASSVIMHTQYF. CDR3 sequence (DNA): TGTGCCAGCAGCGTTATTATGCATACGCAGTATTTT. The chain couples TRBV7-2 to TRBJ2-3; D gene ambiguous. The V and J ends lost 5 bases and 7 bases respectively, with 10 bases between them. The CDR3 spans 12 residues. CDR1 is SGHTA, CDR2 FQGNSA, per germline.

This chain links TRBV6-2 or TRBV6-3 with TRBJ2-2, with TRBD2 matching 10 bases. The CDR3 loop spans 16 amino acids. J gave up 6 bases and V 1 base, and 5 bases lay outside the gene matches. Germline-derived CDR1 and CDR2 are MNHEY and SVGEGT. CDR3 region: CASSYLAGGPAGELFF. Written as DNA, the CDR3 is TGTGCCAGCAGTTACTTAGCGGGGGGCCCGGCCGGGGAGCTGTTTTTT.

This clonotype was observed at least ten times. The J gene is TRBJ2-7, the V gene TRBV5-6; 7 nucleotides agree with TRBD2. This CDR3 spans 16 amino acids. The V and J ends lost 3 bases and 0 bases, in that order; junction bases with no gene match: 9. Looked up from germline, CDR1 is SGHDT and CDR2 is YYEEEE. The CDR3: CASSSPKAGSSYEQYV. CDR3 coding DNA: TGTGCCAGCAGCTCCCCTAAAGCGGGGAGCTCCTACGAGCAGTACGTC.

This clonotype was recorded a few times. This rearrangement joins TRBV25-1 to TRBJ2-2; 12 positions match TRBD2. The CDR3 consists of 16 residues. The germline V gene encodes CDR1 MGHDK and CDR2 SYGVNS. After removal of 0 bases from V and 9 bases from J, the junction contained 5 bases not matched to a gene. The CDR3 nucleotides are TGTGCCAGCAGTGAATATCTAGCGGGGGGGCCCCGGGAGCTGTTTTTT. Translating gives CASSEYLAGGPRELFF.

This clonotype appeared a few times. The rearrangement joins TRBV10-3 to TRBJ2-3; D is undetermined. Trimming took off 5 bases at V and 0 bases at J, with 6 bases between the two ends. The CDR3 totals 13 residues. The germline gives CDR1 ENHRY, CDR2 SYGVKD. For the CDR3, the DNA is TGTGCCATCAGTATACTTAGCACAGATACGCAGTATTTT. Translated: CAISILSTDTQYF.

The chain couples TRBV6-1 to TRBJ1-1, with D unclear. The V end lost 8 bases, the J end lost 2 bases, and 9 bases lay between the germline ends. Germline V gene data show CDR1 as MNHNS and CDR2 as SASEGT. The CDR3 is 12 residues long. The CDR3 loop reads CASLFANTEAFF. The CDR3 nucleotides read TGTGCCAGCTTGTTCGCAAACACTGAAGCTTTCTTT.

This clonotype has a handful of counts. The chain carries TRBV6-1 and TRBJ2-3; D not certain. Looked up from germline, CDR1 is MNHNS and CDR2 is SASEGT. This CDR3 has 14 amino acids. V lost 7 bases, J lost 0 bases, and 11 bases lay in between. CDR3 DNA sequence: TGTGCCAGCAAAAGACCTCTAAGCACAGATACGCAGTATTTT. It specifies CASKRPLSTDTQYF.

This clonotype has more than one count but fewer than ten. The chain has TRBV4-2 and TRBJ1-5; D perhaps matches TRBD1 (6 bases). The CDR3 spans 17 residues. The germline V gene encodes CDR1 LGHNA and CDR2 YNFKEQ. V gave up 0 bases and J gave up 6 bases, with 18 bases separating them. The CDR3 region has the DNA TGTGCCAGCAGCCAAGACCCGGGACAAAATGGAGGTCAGCCCCAGCATTTT. Translating gives CASSQDPGQNGGQPQHF.

V is TRBV12-3 or TRBV12-4 and J is TRBJ1-1, with 7 bases that match TRBD1. V shed 5 bases, J shed 5 bases, and the junction held 11 bases outside the gene matches. The CDR3 is 15 amino acids. CDR3 amino acids: CASSPNSGTATEAFF. The CDR3 region has the DNA TGTGCCAGCAGTCCGAATTCCGGGACAGCGACTGAAGCTTTCTTT.